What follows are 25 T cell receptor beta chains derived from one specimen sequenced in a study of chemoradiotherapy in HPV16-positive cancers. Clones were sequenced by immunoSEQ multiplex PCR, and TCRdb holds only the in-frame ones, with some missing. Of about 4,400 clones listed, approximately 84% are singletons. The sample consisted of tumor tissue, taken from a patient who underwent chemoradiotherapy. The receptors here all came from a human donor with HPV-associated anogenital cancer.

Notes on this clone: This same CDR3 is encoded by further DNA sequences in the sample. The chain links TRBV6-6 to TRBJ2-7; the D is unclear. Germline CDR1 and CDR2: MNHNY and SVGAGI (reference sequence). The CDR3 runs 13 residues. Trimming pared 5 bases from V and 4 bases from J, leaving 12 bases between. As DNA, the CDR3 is TGTGCCAGCAGTCACCGGCAGCTTTACGAGCAGTACTTC. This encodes CASSHRQLYEQYF.

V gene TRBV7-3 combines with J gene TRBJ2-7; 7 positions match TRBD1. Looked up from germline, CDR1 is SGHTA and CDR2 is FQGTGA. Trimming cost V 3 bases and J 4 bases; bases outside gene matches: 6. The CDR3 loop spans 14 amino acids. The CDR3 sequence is CASSFRDRLYEQYF. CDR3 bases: TGTGCCAGCAGCTTCCGGGACAGATTATACGAGCAGTACTTC.

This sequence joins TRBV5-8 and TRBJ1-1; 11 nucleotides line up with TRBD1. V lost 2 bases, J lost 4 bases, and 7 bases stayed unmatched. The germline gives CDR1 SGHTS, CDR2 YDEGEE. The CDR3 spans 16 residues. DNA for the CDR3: TGTGCCAGCAGCTTCCGCGGACAGGGGGCCGGCACTGAAGCTTTCTTT. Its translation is CASSFRGQGAGTEAFF.

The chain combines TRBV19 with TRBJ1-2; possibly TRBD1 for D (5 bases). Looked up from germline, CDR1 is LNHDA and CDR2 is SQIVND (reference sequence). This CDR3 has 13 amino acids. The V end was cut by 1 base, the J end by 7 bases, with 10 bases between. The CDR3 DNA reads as TGTGCCAGTAGTATAGTCCGGGGCCGTGGCTACACCTTC. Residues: CASSIVRGRGYTF.

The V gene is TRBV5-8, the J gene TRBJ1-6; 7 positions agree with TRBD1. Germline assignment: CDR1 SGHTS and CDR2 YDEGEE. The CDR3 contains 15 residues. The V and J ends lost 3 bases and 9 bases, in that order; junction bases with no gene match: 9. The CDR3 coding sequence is TGTGCCAGCAGCTCCCGACAGGGATACTCTTCACCCCTCCACTTT. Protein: CASSSRQGYSSPLHF.

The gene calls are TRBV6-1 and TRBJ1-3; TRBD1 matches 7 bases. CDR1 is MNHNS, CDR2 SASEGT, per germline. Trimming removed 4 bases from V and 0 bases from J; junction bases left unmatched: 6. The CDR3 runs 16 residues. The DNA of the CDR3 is TGTGCCAGCAGTGCCGAGGGACAGCTCTCTGGAAACACCATATATTTT. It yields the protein CASSAEGQLSGNTIYF.

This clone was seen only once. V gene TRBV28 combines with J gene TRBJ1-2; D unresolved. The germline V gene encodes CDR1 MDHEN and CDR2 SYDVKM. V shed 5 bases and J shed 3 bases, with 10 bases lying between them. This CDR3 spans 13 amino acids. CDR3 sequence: CASSPTGDYGYTF. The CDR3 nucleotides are TGTGCCAGCAGTCCGACTGGAGACTATGGCTACACCTTC.

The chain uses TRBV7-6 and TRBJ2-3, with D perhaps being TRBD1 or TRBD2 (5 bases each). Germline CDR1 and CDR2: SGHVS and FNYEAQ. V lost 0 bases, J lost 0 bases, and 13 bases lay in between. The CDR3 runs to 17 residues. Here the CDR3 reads CASSLATAARSTDTQYF. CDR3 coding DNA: TGTGCCAGCAGCTTAGCGACAGCGGCTCGGAGCACAGATACGCAGTATTTT.

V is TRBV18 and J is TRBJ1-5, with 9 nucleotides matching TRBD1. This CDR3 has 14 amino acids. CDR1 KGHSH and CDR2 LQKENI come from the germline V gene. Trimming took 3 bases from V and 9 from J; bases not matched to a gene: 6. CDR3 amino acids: CASSPRQGEGPQHF. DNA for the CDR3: TGTGCCAGCTCACCTCGACAGGGGGAGGGGCCCCAGCATTTT.

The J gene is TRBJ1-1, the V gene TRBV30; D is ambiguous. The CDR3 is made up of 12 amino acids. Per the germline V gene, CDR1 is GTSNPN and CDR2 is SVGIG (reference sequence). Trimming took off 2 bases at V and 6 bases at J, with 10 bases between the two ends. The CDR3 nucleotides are TGTGCCTGGAGTCATGGTAAACCTGAAGCTTTCTTT. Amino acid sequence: CAWSHGKPEAFF.

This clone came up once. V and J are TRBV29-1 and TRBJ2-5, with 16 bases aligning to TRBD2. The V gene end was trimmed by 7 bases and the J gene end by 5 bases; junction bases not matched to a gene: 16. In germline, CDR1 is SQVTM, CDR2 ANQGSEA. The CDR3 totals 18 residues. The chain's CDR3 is CSAPGLGLAGGEEETQYF. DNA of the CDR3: TGCAGCGCCCCCGGGTTGGGACTAGCGGGAGGGGAGGAGGAGACCCAGTACTTC. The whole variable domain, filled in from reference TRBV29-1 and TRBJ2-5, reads SAVISQKPSRDICQRGTSLTIQCQVDSQVTMMFWYRQQPGQSLTLIATANQGSEATYESGFVIDKFPISRPNLTFSTLTVSNMSPEDSSIYLCSAPGLGLAGGEEETQYFGPGTRLLVL.

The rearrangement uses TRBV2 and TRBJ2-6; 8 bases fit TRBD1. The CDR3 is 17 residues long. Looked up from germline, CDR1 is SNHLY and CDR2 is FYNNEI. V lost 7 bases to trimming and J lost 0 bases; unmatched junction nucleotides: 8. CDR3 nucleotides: TGTGCCAGCACAAGGACAGGGAGAAACTCTGGGGCCAACGTCCTGACTTTC. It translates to CASTRTGRNSGANVLTF.

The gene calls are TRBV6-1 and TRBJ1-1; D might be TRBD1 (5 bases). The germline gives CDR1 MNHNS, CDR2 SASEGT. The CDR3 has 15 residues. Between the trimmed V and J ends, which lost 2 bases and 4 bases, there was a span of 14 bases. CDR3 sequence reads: CASSELTGQGTEAFF. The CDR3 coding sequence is TGTGCCAGCAGTGAATTAACAGGTCAAGGCACTGAAGCTTTCTTT.

The CDR3 DNA reads as TGTGCCAGCAGTACAACTCGTGACTCTGGAAACACCATATATTTT. Protein sequence: CASSTTRDSGNTIYF. The rearrangement joins TRBV6-1 to TRBJ1-3, with D hard to call. This CDR3 is 15 amino acids long. Germline CDR1 and CDR2: MNHNS and SASEGT. V was pared by 5 bases and J by 0 bases, with 11 bases between.

The CDR3 region is CASSGLTGGYGYTF. Written as DNA, the CDR3 is TGCGCCAGCAGCGGCTTGACAGGGGGCTATGGCTACACCTTC. This rearrangement joins TRBV5-1 to TRBJ1-2; 9 bases are shared with TRBD1. Germline loops: CDR1 SGHRS, CDR2 YFSETQ. This CDR3 has 14 residues. V shed 4 bases, J shed 4 bases, and the junction held 5 bases outside the gene matches.

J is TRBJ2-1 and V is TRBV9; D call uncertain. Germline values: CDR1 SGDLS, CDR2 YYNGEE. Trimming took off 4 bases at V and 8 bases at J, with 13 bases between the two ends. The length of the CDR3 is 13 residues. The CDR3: CASSPRGVDEQFF. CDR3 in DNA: TGTGCCAGCAGCCCCCGCGGCGTCGATGAGCAGTTCTTC. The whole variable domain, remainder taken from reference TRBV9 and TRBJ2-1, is DSGVTQTPKHLITATGQRVTLRCSPRSGDLSVYWYQQSLDQGLQFLIQYYNGEERAKGNILERFSAQQFPDLHSELNLSSLELGDSALYFCASSPRGVDEQFFGPGTRLTVL.

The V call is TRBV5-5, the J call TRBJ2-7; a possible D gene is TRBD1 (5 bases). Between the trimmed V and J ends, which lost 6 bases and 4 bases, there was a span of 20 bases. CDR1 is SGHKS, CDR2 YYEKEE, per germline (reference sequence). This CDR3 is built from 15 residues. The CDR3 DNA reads TGTGCCAGCACCCAACCCCCTCAACAGGCTTACGAGCAGTACTTC. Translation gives CASTQPPQQAYEQYF.

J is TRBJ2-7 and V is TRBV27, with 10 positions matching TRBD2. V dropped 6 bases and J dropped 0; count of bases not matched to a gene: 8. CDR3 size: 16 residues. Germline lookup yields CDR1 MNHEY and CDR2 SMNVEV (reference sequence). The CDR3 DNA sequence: TGTGCCAGCAGCCGGCTAGCGGGGGAGACCTCCTACGAGCAGTACTTC. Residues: CASSRLAGETSYEQYF.

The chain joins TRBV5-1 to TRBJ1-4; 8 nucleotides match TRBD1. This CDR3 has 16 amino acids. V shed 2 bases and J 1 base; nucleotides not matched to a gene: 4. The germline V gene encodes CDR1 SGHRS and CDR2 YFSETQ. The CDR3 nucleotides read TGCGCCAGCAGCTTATTCACAGGGGGAACTAATGAAAAACTGTTTTTT. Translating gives CASSLFTGGTNEKLFF. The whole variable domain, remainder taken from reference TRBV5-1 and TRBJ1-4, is KAGVTQTPRYLIKTRGQQVTLSCSPISGHRSVSWYQQTPGQGLQFLFEYFSETQRNKGNFPGRFSGRQFSNSRSEMNVSTLELGDSALYLCASSLFTGGTNEKLFFGSGTQLSVL.

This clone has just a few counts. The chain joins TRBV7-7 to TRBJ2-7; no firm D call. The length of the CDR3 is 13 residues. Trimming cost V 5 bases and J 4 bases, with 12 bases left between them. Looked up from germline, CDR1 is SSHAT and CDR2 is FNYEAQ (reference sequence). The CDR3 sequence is CASSLQAGYEQYF. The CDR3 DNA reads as TGTGCCAGCAGCCTCCAGGCCGGGTACGAGCAGTACTTC.

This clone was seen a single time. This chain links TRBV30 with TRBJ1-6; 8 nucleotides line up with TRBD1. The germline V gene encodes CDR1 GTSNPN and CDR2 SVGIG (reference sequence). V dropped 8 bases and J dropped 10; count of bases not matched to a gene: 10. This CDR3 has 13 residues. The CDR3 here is CAVDRGSSSPLHF. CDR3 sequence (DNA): TGTGCCGTAGACAGGGGATCAAGCTCACCCCTCCACTTT. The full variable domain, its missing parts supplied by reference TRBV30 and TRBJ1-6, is SQTIHQWPATLVQPVGSPLSLECTVEGTSNPNLYWYRQAAGRGLQLLFYSVGIGQISSEVPQNLSASRPQDRQFILSSKKLLLSDSGFYLCAVDRGSSSPLHFGNGTRLTVT.

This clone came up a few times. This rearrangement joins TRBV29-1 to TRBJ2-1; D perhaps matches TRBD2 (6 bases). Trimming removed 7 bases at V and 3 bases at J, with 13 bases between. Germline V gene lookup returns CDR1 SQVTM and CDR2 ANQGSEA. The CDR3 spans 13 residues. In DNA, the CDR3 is TGCAGCGCTGCCCCGGACTACTACAATGAGCAGTTCTTC. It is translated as CSAAPDYYNEQFF.

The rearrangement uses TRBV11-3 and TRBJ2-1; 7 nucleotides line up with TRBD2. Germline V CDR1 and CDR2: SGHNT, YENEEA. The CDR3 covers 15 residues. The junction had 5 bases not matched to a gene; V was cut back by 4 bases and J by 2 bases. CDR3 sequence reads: CASSSLAVTYNEQFF. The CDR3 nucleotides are TGTGCCAGCAGCTCGCTAGCGGTTACCTACAATGAGCAGTTCTTC.

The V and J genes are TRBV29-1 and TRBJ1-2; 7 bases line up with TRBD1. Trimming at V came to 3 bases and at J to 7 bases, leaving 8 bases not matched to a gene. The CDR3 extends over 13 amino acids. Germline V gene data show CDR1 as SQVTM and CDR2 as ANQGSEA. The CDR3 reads CSVEGQKPSGYTF. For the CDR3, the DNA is TGCAGCGTTGAGGGACAGAAACCTAGTGGCTACACCTTC.

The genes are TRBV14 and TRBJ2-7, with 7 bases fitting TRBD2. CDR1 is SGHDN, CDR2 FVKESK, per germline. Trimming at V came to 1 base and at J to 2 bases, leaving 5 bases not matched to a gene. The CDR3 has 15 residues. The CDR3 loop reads CASSQGLAGAYEQYF. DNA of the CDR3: TGTGCCAGCAGCCAAGGACTCGCGGGGGCCTACGAGCAGTACTTC.